The next 4 T cell receptor beta chains were all read from a single sample in a study of T cell clonotyping in hematopoietic cell transplantation. Specified time point: recipient sample about 28 days before transplant, after cytoreduction. Sequencing used immunoSEQ multiplex PCR; TCRdb keeps in-frame clones, though not all of them. This sample has 7,000 to 9,500 clones; approximately 90% occur once, and the top ten carry about 7.1%. Sequenced here: peripheral blood mononuclear cells, sampled before stem cell transplant. The source is a man in his 60s with acute myeloid leukemia. Some clones in this sample may be carry-over from other donors' samples.

This chain joins TRBV5-6 and TRBJ1-4, with D maybe TRBD1 (6 bases). The CDR3 contains 14 residues. Germline V gene lookup returns CDR1 SGHDT and CDR2 YYEEEE. Trimming took off 1 base at V and 8 bases at J, with 12 bases between the two ends. Here the CDR3 DNA reads TGTGCCAGCAGCTTGCGACAGGCAGGGGAAAAACTGTTTTTT. It specifies CASSLRQAGEKLFF.

The chain's CDR3 is CASSLDLGASYEQYF. The CDR3 region has the DNA TGCGCCAGCAGCTTGGATCTTGGGGCATCCTACGAGCAGTACTTC. The V call is TRBV5-1, the J call TRBJ2-7, with D maybe TRBD1 (5 bases). V was shortened by 0 bases and J by 1 base, with 11 bases between the two germline ends. Germline V gene sequence: CDR1 SGHRS, CDR2 YFSETQ. The CDR3 is made up of 15 amino acids.

This clone was counted only a few times. V usage is TRBV2 and J usage is TRBJ1-1; the D gene is possibly TRBD1 (5 bases). Germline V CDR1 and CDR2: SNHLY, FYNNEI. The CDR3 is made up of 12 amino acids. Trimming removed 8 bases from V and 1 base from J, with 8 bases in between. As DNA, the CDR3 is TGTGCCAGCTTGCAGGGGAACACTGAAGCTTTCTTT. Its translation is CASLQGNTEAFF.

This rearrangement joins TRBV7-8 to TRBJ2-1; D may be TRBD1 (5 bases). Trimming stripped 2 bases from V and 5 bases from J, with 13 bases between. The CDR3 totals 15 residues. The germline gives CDR1 SGHVS, CDR2 FQNEAQ. The CDR3 loop is CASSLRFGADNEQFF. The DNA of the CDR3 is TGTGCCAGCAGCTTAAGGTTTGGGGCCGACAATGAGCAGTTCTTC.